This record concerns one T cell receptor (beta chain) sequence. This receptor's antigen is unknown. Base qualities were left out, and no much larger clone turns up one base away. These data belong to a study of technical replicates of blood from a few donors (dated by TCRdb to between 2016 and 2019). Receptors were amplified or captured by the immunoSEQ multiplex PCR assay. The clones in this table, taken by TCRdb from immuneACCESS, are in-frame only. Not every clone is retained; where verified, under half of the shortfall comes from an unresolved V gene, and the cause of the rest is unknown. Present in this sample are 55,000 to 65,000 clones, around 97% of which were seen just once. The ten top clones hold approximately 0.19% of the sample. CDR1 is given as SGHNT and CDR2 as YYREEE, both from the germline V gene (reference sequence). The CDR3 goes from the cysteine to the phenylalanine over 16 residues. Only the CDR3 DNA stays, 48 bases, in frame from base 1. The germline V and J ends show losses of 4 bases and 7 bases respectively, and no gene match explains 12 bases of the junction.

The chain links TRBV5-4 with TRBJ2-1; 9 of the junction bases match TRBD1. The origin of this receptor is a human donor in good health. Sequenced: T cells isolated from PBMCs. The nucleotide sequence is given as TGTGCCAGCAGCCCTTCACCGGGACAGGGTCGAAATGAGCAGTTCTTC. Its protein product is CASSPSPGQGRNEQFF. Where the CDR3 stops, the reference TRBV5-4 and TRBJ2-1 genes take over; the full variable domain is ETGVTQSPTHLIKTRGQQVTLRCSSQSGHNTVSWYQQALGQGPQFIFQYYREEENGRGNFPPRFSGLQFPNYSSELNVNALELDDSALYLCASSPSPGQGRNEQFFGPGTRLTVL.